This T cell receptor (beta chain) was sequenced for a study of blood T cell repertoires in COVID-19. Germline V gives CDR1 LNHDA, CDR2 SQIVND (reference sequence). This CDR3 comprises 16 residues. The J segment lost 7 bases and the V segment lost 2 bases, leaving 8 bases of the junction unmatched. In this sample, this clone turned up once. Clones were sequenced by immunoSEQ multiplex PCR, and TCRdb holds only the in-frame ones, with some missing. This table holds about 240,000 clones, approximately 78% found once. The TCR was taken from a woman aged 55-70 years with active or convalescent COVID-19. The sequencing sample was made of peripheral blood. The chain joins TRBV19 to TRBJ1-6; 7 nucleotides line up with TRBD1. CDR3 amino acids: CASSILGTGVNSPLHF. The CDR3 DNA is TGTGCCAGTAGTATATTAGGTACAGGGGTAAATTCACCCCTCCACTTT. Based on the CDR3 plus reference TRBV19 and TRBJ1-6, the full variable domain is DGGITQSPKYLFRKEGQNVTLSCEQNLNHDAMYWYRQDPGQGLRLIYYSQIVNDFQKGDIAEGYSVSREKKESFPLTVTSAQKNPTAFYLCASSILGTGVNSPLHFGNGTRLTVT.